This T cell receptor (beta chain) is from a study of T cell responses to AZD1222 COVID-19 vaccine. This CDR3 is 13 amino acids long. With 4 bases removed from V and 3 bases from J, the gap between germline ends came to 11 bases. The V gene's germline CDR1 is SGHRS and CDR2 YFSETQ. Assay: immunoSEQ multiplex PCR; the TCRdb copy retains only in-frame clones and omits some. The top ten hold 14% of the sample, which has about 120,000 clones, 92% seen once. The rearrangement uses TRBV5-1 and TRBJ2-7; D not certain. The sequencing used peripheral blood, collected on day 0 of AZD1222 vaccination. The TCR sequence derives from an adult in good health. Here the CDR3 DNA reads TGCGCCAGCAGCCCGGCCGGGTACTACGAGCAGTACTTC. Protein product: CASSPAGYYEQYF.